This T cell receptor (beta chain) was captured in a study of long-term antiretroviral therapy in people with HIV. Without exception, participants with HIV were treated in the United States. Running of the v3.0 immunoSEQ assay took place at survey level. Method: immunoSEQ multiplex PCR; TCRdb's copy keeps in-frame clones and lacks some. The repertoire includes 28,000 or so clones, 84% of them detected once, and about 6.7% sits in the top ten. V was pared by 1 base and J by 2 bases, with 11 bases between. The CDR3 has 15 amino acids. Germline-derived CDR1 and CDR2 are SEHNR and FQNEAQ (reference sequence).

The chain employs TRBV7-9 and TRBJ1-2; D gene ambiguous. Sequencing used unsorted PBMCs, obtained 0.4 years after starting antiretroviral therapy. The sequence derives from a man between 18 and 29 years old with HIV. CDR3 sequence reads: CASSLVGLTNYGYTF. As DNA, the CDR3 is TGTGCCAGCAGCTTAGTAGGCCTTACAAACTATGGCTACACCTTC.